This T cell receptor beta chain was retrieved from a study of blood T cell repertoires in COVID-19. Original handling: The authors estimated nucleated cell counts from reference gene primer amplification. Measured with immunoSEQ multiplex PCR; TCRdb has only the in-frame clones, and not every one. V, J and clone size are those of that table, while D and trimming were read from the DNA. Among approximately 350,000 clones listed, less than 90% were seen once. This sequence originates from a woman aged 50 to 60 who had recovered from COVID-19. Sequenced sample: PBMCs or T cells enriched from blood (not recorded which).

The CDR3 sequence is CASSGQGAAGNTIYF. DNA of the CDR3: TGTGCCAGCAGTGGACAGGGGGCGGCGGGAAACACCATATATTTT. The rearrangement uses TRBV2 and TRBJ1-3; 10 positions match TRBD1. Trimming removed 4 bases from V and 4 bases from J; junction bases left unmatched: 4. The CDR3 length is 15 residues. Germline V CDR1 and CDR2: SNHLY, FYNNEI. Filled out from reference TRBV2 and TRBJ1-3, the complete variable domain reads EPEVTQTPSHQVTQMGQEVILRCVPISNHLYFYWYRQILGQKVEFLVSFYNNEISEKSEIFDDQFSVERPDGSNFTLKIRSTKLEDSAMYFCASSGQGAAGNTIYFGEGSWLTVV.